The next 9 T cell receptor beta chains were all read from a single sample in a study of blood T cell repertoires in COVID-19. The method was immunoSEQ multiplex PCR; TCRdb's version includes in-frame clones alone and lacks a portion of them. The profile shows 220,000 or so clones, approximately 86% of them singletons. What was sequenced was peripheral blood. These receptors came from a woman between 45 and 65 years old with COVID-19, enrolled during active disease.

The rearrangement joins TRBV6-5 to TRBJ2-1; D is perhaps TRBD2 (7 bases). V lost 5 bases and J 6 bases, leaving 14 bases between the germline ends. The CDR3 is 14 amino acids. Germline V gene lookup returns CDR1 MNHEY and CDR2 SVGAGI. The CDR3 bases are TGTGCCAGCAGTCTAAGGGGGGGGTTCAATGAGCAGTTCTTC. It is translated as CASSLRGGFNEQFF.

This clone was counted between two and nine times. The chain recombines TRBV14 with TRBJ2-5, with TRBD1 matching 9 bases. Germline loops: CDR1 SGHDN, CDR2 FVKESK. This CDR3 contains 16 residues. V shed 1 base, J shed 4 bases, and the junction held 7 bases outside the gene matches. The CDR3 loop reads CASSQVQGARTETQYF. CDR3 DNA sequence: TGTGCCAGCAGCCAAGTACAGGGGGCGCGGACAGAGACCCAGTACTTC. The full variable domain, its missing parts supplied by reference TRBV14 and TRBJ2-5, is EAGVTQFPSHSVIEKGQTVTLRCDPISGHDNLYWYRRVMGKEIKFLLHFVKESKQDESGMPNNRFLAERTGGTYSTLKVQPAELEDSGVYFCASSQVQGARTETQYFGPGTRLLVL.

The chain uses TRBV11-2 and TRBJ2-5; 9 positions agree with TRBD1. The CDR3 totals 15 residues. Trimming removed 2 bases from V and 5 bases from J; junction bases left unmatched: 6. Germline V gene data show CDR1 as SGHAT and CDR2 as FQNNGV. The DNA of the CDR3 is TGTGCCAGCAGCTTACGGGACAGGGTTATGGAGACCCAGTACTTC. It is translated as CASSLRDRVMETQYF.

This chain uses TRBV6-2 or TRBV6-3 with TRBJ2-6; weak D call: TRBD1 (6 bases). With 2 bases removed from V and 3 bases from J, the gap between germline ends came to 11 bases. The germline V gene encodes CDR1 MNHEY and CDR2 SVGEGT. The CDR3 is made up of 16 amino acids. Written as DNA, the CDR3 is TGTGCCAGCAGTTACCCCGACAGGAATGGGGCCAACGTCCTGACTTTC. Translated, it gives CASSYPDRNGANVLTF.

V is TRBV5-1 and J is TRBJ2-1, with D possibly TRBD1 on 6 matching bases. V dropped 0 bases and J dropped 8 bases, with 15 bases sitting between them. Germline CDR1 reads SGHRS; CDR2 reads YFSETQ. The CDR3 covers 15 residues. CDR3 coding DNA: TGCGCCAGCAGCTTGGCCGGTCAGGGGTGGGATGAGCAGTTCTTC. Translated: CASSLAGQGWDEQFF.

DNA of the CDR3: TGTGCCAGCAGCCCGGGGCTAGCGGGGGGGCGAGTTGCCGGGGAGCTGTTTTTT. Translation: CASSPGLAGGRVAGELFF. The chain uses TRBV5-4 and TRBJ2-2; 12 nucleotides match TRBD2. V trimming: 4 bases; J trimming: 6 bases; junction bases outside the gene matches: 13. This CDR3 has 18 residues. Germline CDR1 and CDR2: SGHNT and YYREEE (reference sequence).

The V and J genes are TRBV7-2 and TRBJ2-7, with D uncertain. Germline CDR1 and CDR2: SGHTA and FQGNSA. With 1 base removed from V and 8 bases from J, the gap between germline ends came to 15 bases. This CDR3 region has 14 residues. The CDR3: CASSLGSSNGKQYV. DNA for the CDR3: TGTGCCAGCAGCTTAGGCTCCTCAAATGGCAAGCAGTACGTC.

The chain joins TRBV6-4 to TRBJ1-4; 9 bases agree with TRBD1. CDR3 length: 16 residues. Germline V CDR1 and CDR2: MRHNA, SNTAGT. V lost 6 bases, J lost 0 bases, and 5 bases stayed unmatched. This chain's CDR3 is CASRGGTGTTNEKLFF. Written as DNA, the CDR3 is TGTGCCAGCAGGGGGGGGACAGGGACAACTAATGAAAAACTGTTTTTT.

For the CDR3, the DNA is TGTGCCAGCAGTTACAGGGCGGGCTACACCTTC. Protein sequence: CASSYRAGYTF. The chain employs TRBV28 and TRBJ1-2; tentatively, D is TRBD1 (6 bases). Germline values: CDR1 MDHEN, CDR2 SYDVKM. The CDR3 sequence is 11 residues long. Trimming shortened V by 4 bases and J by 8 bases, and 8 bases separated the two germline ends.